The 22 T cell receptor beta chains reported below all come from one sample, sequenced in a study of cytomegalovirus exposure and HLA in healthy donors. PCR used 60 Vbeta primers and 13 Jbeta primers. The assay was immunoSEQ multiplex PCR, and TCRdb's table has in-frame clones only and misses some. Found here are under 150,000 clones, about 83% of them singletons; the top ten hold over 0.95%. Material for sequencing was PBMCs. The receptors were sampled from a girl aged 2 to 9 in good health and CMV-seronegative.

The genes are TRBV5-1 and TRBJ2-2; D may be TRBD2 (5 bases). The CDR3 sequence is 15 residues long. Germline loops: CDR1 SGHRS, CDR2 YFSETQ. Trimming removed 1 base from V and 4 bases from J, with 11 bases in between. The CDR3 region is CASSLLFGVTGELFF. The CDR3 region has the DNA TGCGCCAGCAGCTTGCTGTTCGGGGTCACCGGGGAGCTGTTTTTT.

This chain joins TRBV13 and TRBJ1-2; TRBD1 matches 9 bases. This CDR3 has 18 residues. Per the germline V gene, CDR1 is PRHDT and CDR2 is FYEKMQ (reference sequence). V lost 1 base, J lost 0 bases, and 9 bases stayed unmatched. The CDR3: CASSLVLEGQGSNYGYTF. Here the CDR3 DNA reads TGTGCCAGCAGCTTAGTATTGGAGGGACAGGGATCTAACTATGGCTACACCTTC.

The CDR3 here is CAGLLGPYNSPLHF. CDR3 bases: TGTGCCGGACTTTTGGGTCCCTATAATTCACCCCTCCACTTT. The chain employs TRBV30 and TRBJ1-6; D unclear. Trimming removed 8 bases at V and 2 bases at J, with 13 bases between. From germline, CDR1 is GTSNPN and CDR2 SVGIG (reference sequence). The CDR3 length is 14 residues.

This chain connects TRBV29-1 to TRBJ1-1; D remains ambiguous. This CDR3 region has 8 residues. The germline V gene encodes CDR1 SQVTM and CDR2 ANQGSEA. V was pared by 7 bases and J by 11 bases, with 8 bases between. CDR3 protein: CSAPRAFF. The CDR3 nucleotides read TGCAGCGCTCCCCGGGCTTTCTTT.

This clone appeared a single time. DNA for the CDR3: TGTGCCAGCAGCCCCACAGTGGGGAACACCGGGGAGCTGTTTTTT. It specifies CASSPTVGNTGELFF. This chain connects TRBV7-3 to TRBJ2-2; D uncertain. The V end lost 5 bases, the J end lost 1 base, and 11 bases lay between the germline ends. The germline CDR1 and CDR2 sequences are SGHTA and FQGTGA. The length of the CDR3 is 15 residues.

The chain is built from TRBV4-2 and TRBJ2-3, with TRBD2 matching over 8 bases. After removal of 4 bases from V and 2 bases from J, the junction contained 2 bases not matched to a gene. Looked up from germline, CDR1 is LGHNA and CDR2 is YNFKEQ. CDR3 length: 14 residues. The CDR3 sequence: CASSRSGTTDTQYF. The CDR3 DNA is TGTGCCAGCAGCCGTAGCGGGACCACAGATACGCAGTATTTT.

This chain uses TRBV6-1 with TRBJ2-5; D remains unclear. This CDR3 region has 12 residues. Trimming removed 6 bases at V and 7 bases at J, with 12 bases between. The germline gives CDR1 MNHNS, CDR2 SASEGT. The CDR3 region is CASRYRAGTQYF. CDR3 coding DNA: TGTGCCAGCAGGTATAGAGCCGGGACCCAGTACTTC.

This clone came up a few times. The chain joins TRBV19 to TRBJ1-1; TRBD1 matches at 7 bases. V was pared by 5 bases and J by 5 bases, with 5 bases of the junction left unmatched. Germline V CDR1 and CDR2: LNHDA, SQIVND (reference sequence). The CDR3 length is 13 residues. As DNA, the CDR3 is TGTGCCAGTAGTCACGACAGGGTTACTGAAGCTTTCTTT. Its protein product is CASSHDRVTEAFF.

CDR3 sequence (DNA): TGTGCCAGCAGTTCCAGGGGTCGTAGCTCCTACGAGCAGTACTTC. Residues: CASSSRGRSSYEQYF. V gene TRBV28 combines with J gene TRBJ2-7; D might be TRBD1 (6 bases). V shed 4 bases and J shed 0 bases, with 13 bases lying between them. Germline V gene sequence: CDR1 MDHEN, CDR2 SYDVKM. CDR3 length: 15 amino acids.

The V gene is TRBV27, the J gene TRBJ2-1; 9 bases align to TRBD2. This CDR3 comprises 16 residues. CDR1 is MNHEY, CDR2 SMNVEV, per germline (reference sequence). V shed 2 bases and J 0 bases; nucleotides not matched to a gene: 2. The CDR3 nucleotides read TGTGCCAGCAGTTTAGCGGGGGGGAGCTCCTACAATGAGCAGTTCTTC. It translates to CASSLAGGSSYNEQFF.

The chain links TRBV19 to TRBJ1-1; D may be TRBD1 (6 bases). The germline V gene encodes CDR1 LNHDA and CDR2 SQIVND (reference sequence). V gave up 11 bases and J gave up 2 bases, with 18 bases separating them. This CDR3 is 14 amino acids long. CDR3 amino acids: CARGGRGGNTEAFF. DNA for the CDR3: TGTGCCCGCGGGGGGCGCGGTGGAAACACTGAAGCTTTCTTT.

The chain recombines TRBV5-4 with TRBJ1-1, with TRBD1 matching over 8 bases. Trimming at V came to 4 bases and at J to 8 bases, leaving 13 bases not matched to a gene. Germline CDR1 is SGHNT and CDR2 is YYREEE (reference sequence). The length of the CDR3 is 15 residues. CDR3 DNA: TGTGCCAGCAGCCCTACCACGGACAGGGTCGACGAAGCTTTCTTT. Translation: CASSPTTDRVDEAFF.

This chain connects TRBV30 to TRBJ1-1, with unresolved D. Germline CDR1 GTSNPN, CDR2 SVGIG (reference sequence). Deletions cut 1 base from V and 5 bases from J, with 14 bases between. This CDR3 has 14 amino acids. The CDR3 spells CAWSEAAGYTEAFF. CDR3 nucleotides: TGTGCCTGGAGTGAAGCGGCTGGATATACTGAAGCTTTCTTT.

V and J are TRBV4-1 and TRBJ1-5; unclear D gene. V was trimmed by 0 bases and J by 2 bases, leaving 8 bases between them. Germline values: CDR1 MGHRA, CDR2 YSYEKL. This CDR3 is built from 15 residues. CDR3 nucleotide sequence: TGCGCCAGCAGCCAAGATTCCCAGGGCAATCAGCCCCAGCATTTT. The encoded protein is CASSQDSQGNQPQHF.

This clone was observed a few times. The J gene is TRBJ2-3, the V gene TRBV7-2; D is unresolved. Germline CDR1 SGHTA, CDR2 FQGNSA. This CDR3 spans 14 amino acids. The V end was cut by 1 base, the J end by 1 base, with 6 bases between. CDR3 DNA: TGTGCCAGCAGCTTAGTTCTCCGCACAGATACGCAGTATTTT. It is translated as CASSLVLRTDTQYF.

The chain has TRBV4-1 and TRBJ2-3, with D possibly being TRBD2 (5 bases). Germline CDR1 MGHRA, CDR2 YSYEKL. The CDR3 sequence is 17 residues long. V gave up 1 base and J gave up 0 bases, with 14 bases separating them. CDR3 nucleotide sequence: TGCGCCAGCAGCCAAGGAGGACGGAGGCTTAGCACAGATACGCAGTATTTT. Protein: CASSQGGRRLSTDTQYF.

V and J are TRBV6-5 and TRBJ2-2; D is undetermined. Germline-derived CDR1 and CDR2 are MNHEY and SVGAGI. The CDR3 totals 16 residues. The germline V and J ends were trimmed by 2 bases and 4 bases, with 14 bases remaining between them. The CDR3: CASSYEDSSVTGELFF. CDR3 nucleotide sequence: TGTGCCAGCAGTTACGAGGATAGTTCGGTCACCGGGGAGCTGTTTTTT.

V is TRBV9 and J is TRBJ2-1, with 9 bases identical to TRBD2. In germline, CDR1 is SGDLS, CDR2 YYNGEE. The CDR3 consists of 16 residues. Germline trimming cut 3 bases from V and 4 bases from J; bases unmatched to any gene: 8. In DNA form, the CDR3 reads TGTGCCAGCAGCGACTTGGGGCTAGCGGGGTACAATGAGCAGTTCTTC. Residues: CASSDLGLAGYNEQFF.

J is TRBJ1-2 and V is TRBV7-9, with 9 bases that match TRBD1. Looked up from germline, CDR1 is SEHNR and CDR2 is FQNEAQ (reference sequence). The CDR3 runs to 16 residues. V lost 5 bases and J lost 0; bases outside the gene matches: 7. The CDR3 reads CASSTPGQGTNYGYTF. Written as DNA, the CDR3 is TGTGCCAGCAGCACACCGGGACAGGGCACTAACTATGGCTACACCTTC.

The chain carries TRBV5-1 and TRBJ2-7, with 12 bases identical to TRBD2. With 2 bases clipped from V and 2 bases from J, the junction kept 5 bases outside the gene matches. The CDR3 contains 16 residues. CDR1 is SGHRS and CDR2 is YFSETQ in the germline V gene. In nucleotides, the CDR3 is TGCGCCAGCAGCTTCACAGGACTAGCGGGGACCTACGAGCAGTACTTC. It translates to CASSFTGLAGTYEQYF.

CDR3 amino acids: CASSLGGLAGYINTDTQYF. Here the CDR3 DNA reads TGTGCCAGCAGTTTGGGCGGACTAGCGGGGTACATTAACACAGATACGCAGTATTTT. The V call is TRBV28, the J call TRBJ2-3, with TRBD2 matching 12 bases. Germline values: CDR1 MDHEN, CDR2 SYDVKM. J lost 2 bases, V lost 3 bases, and 12 bases had no gene match. The length of the CDR3 is 19 residues. Combining the CDR3 with reference TRBV28 and TRBJ2-3 gives the whole variable domain DVKVTQSSRYLVKRTGEKVFLECVQDMDHENMFWYRQDPGLGLRLIYFSYDVKMKEKGDIPEGYSVSREKKERFSLILESASTNQTSMYLCASSLGGLAGYINTDTQYFGPGTRLTVL.

The chain is built from TRBV14 and TRBJ2-3; 8 bases match TRBD2. V trimming: 2 bases; J trimming: 8 bases; junction bases outside the gene matches: 6. The V gene's germline CDR1 is SGHDN and CDR2 FVKESK. The CDR3 has 14 residues. The CDR3 reads CASSQRAGAFTQYF. DNA for the CDR3: TGTGCCAGCAGCCAACGAGCGGGAGCTTTTACGCAGTATTTT.